Below are 17 T cell receptor beta chains sequenced from a single sample in a study of blood T cell repertoires in COVID-19. Profiled with immunoSEQ multiplex PCR; TCRdb holds only in-frame clones, not every one. The sample shows about 260,000 clones, roughly 84% of them seen only once. Input material: peripheral blood. These receptor sequences come from a woman aged 40 to 50 who had recovered from COVID-19.

This chain joins TRBV28 and TRBJ2-7, with D hard to call. The CDR3 totals 15 residues. Germline loops: CDR1 MDHEN, CDR2 SYDVKM. V lost 5 bases, J lost 7 bases, and 21 bases lay in between. The CDR3 protein is CASSAELPPTREQYF. CDR3 bases: TGTGCCAGCAGTGCGGAACTTCCACCCACGAGAGAGCAGTACTTC. Using reference TRBV28 and TRBJ2-7 for the parts outside the CDR3, the full variable domain is DVKVTQSSRYLVKRTGEKVFLECVQDMDHENMFWYRQDPGLGLRLIYFSYDVKMKEKGDIPEGYSVSREKKERFSLILESASTNQTSMYLCASSAELPPTREQYFGPGTRLTVT.

The chain links TRBV10-3 to TRBJ1-5; no firm D call. Germline V CDR1 and CDR2: ENHRY, SYGVKD. The ends were cut back, 10 bases at V and 0 bases at J, with 22 bases in the middle. CDR3 length: 17 residues. CDR3 coding DNA: TGTGCCACCGCCGGAACCGCCAGTAGCAATAGCAATCAGCCCCAGCATTTT. It codes for CATAGTASSNSNQPQHF.

The chain couples TRBV5-5 to TRBJ1-4, with a weak D call TRBD1 (6 bases). The CDR3 is 16 amino acids. Trimming removed 8 bases at V and 0 bases at J, with 17 bases between. Germline V gene lookup returns CDR1 SGHKS and CDR2 YYEKEE (reference sequence). This CDR3 reads CASAPGHITTNEKLFF. CDR3 coding DNA: TGTGCCAGTGCCCCGGGACACATTACAACTAATGAAAAACTGTTTTTT.

Only one count was recorded for this clone. The genes are TRBV30 and TRBJ1-5; D gene ambiguous. The CDR3 consists of 12 residues. V lost 2 bases, J lost 7 bases, and 9 bases lay in between. CDR1 and CDR2 (germline): GTSNPN, SVGIG (reference sequence). Here the CDR3 reads CAWSPNSQPQHF. In DNA form, the CDR3 reads TGTGCCTGGAGTCCTAATTCGCAGCCCCAGCATTTT.

V gene TRBV5-6 combines with J gene TRBJ2-1; maybe TRBD2 (6 bases). From germline, CDR1 is SGHDT and CDR2 YYEEEE. This CDR3 is built from 15 residues. Trimming removed 0 bases at V and 6 bases at J, with 13 bases between. The CDR3 sequence: CASSLEARGSNEQFF. CDR3 DNA: TGTGCCAGCAGCTTGGAGGCTCGGGGGAGCAATGAGCAGTTCTTC.

V gene TRBV5-1 combines with J gene TRBJ2-1; 9 bases line up with TRBD1. V dropped 5 bases and J dropped 1; count of bases not matched to a gene: 4. CDR3 length: 15 amino acids. Per germline, CDR1 SGHRS and CDR2 YFSETQ. CDR3 in DNA: TGCGCCAGCAGGCGACAGGGGGGGTCCTACAATGAGCAGTTCTTC. As protein: CASRRQGGSYNEQFF.

This clone was seen just once. V usage is TRBV7-2 and J usage is TRBJ2-7; 7 positions agree with TRBD1. CDR3 length: 13 residues. The germline V gene encodes CDR1 SGHTA and CDR2 FQGNSA. J was trimmed by 5 bases and V by 6 bases; bases with no gene match: 7. In DNA form, the CDR3 reads TGTGCCAGCAGGCAACAGGGGTTCAACGAGCAGTACTTC. It is translated as CASRQQGFNEQYF.

This clone was counted once. This sequence joins TRBV3-1 (or the pseudogene TRBV3-2) and TRBJ2-2, with D perhaps matching TRBD1 (6 bases). V lost 4 bases and J 5 bases, leaving 14 bases between the germline ends. The CDR3 is 15 amino acids. Germline loops: CDR1 LGHDT, CDR2 YNNKEL (reference sequence). In nucleotides, the CDR3 is TGTGCCAGCAGCCGCCCGCGGACAGCTACCGGGGAGCTGTTTTTT. It is translated as CASSRPRTATGELFF.

The rearrangement joins TRBV3-1 (or the pseudogene TRBV3-2) to TRBJ1-1; no reliable D call. In germline, CDR1 is LGHDT, CDR2 YNNKEL (reference sequence). Trimming pared 2 bases from V and 7 bases from J, leaving 11 bases between. The CDR3 is made up of 13 amino acids. Here the CDR3 DNA reads TGTGCCAGCAGCCAACTCAGTCCGATTGAAGCTTTCTTT. Its translation is CASSQLSPIEAFF.

V usage is TRBV30 and J usage is TRBJ2-5, with 15 bases that match TRBD2. This CDR3 comprises 17 residues. V shed 3 bases, J shed 4 bases, and the junction held 9 bases outside the gene matches. Germline CDR1 GTSNPN, CDR2 SVGIG (reference sequence). The CDR3 loop is CAWSRLRTSGGGETQYF. The CDR3 bases are TGTGCCTGGAGCCGCCTCAGGACTAGCGGGGGGGGAGAGACCCAGTACTTC.

The rearrangement joins TRBV6-5 to TRBJ2-2; 10 bases match TRBD2. This CDR3 comprises 14 residues. Losses at the gene ends were 6 bases for V and 4 bases for J; bases not matched to a gene: 2. The germline V gene has CDR1 MNHEY and CDR2 SVGAGI. CDR3 residues: CASSGLAATGELFF. CDR3 DNA sequence: TGTGCCAGCAGCGGACTAGCGGCCACCGGGGAGCTGTTTTTT.

This clone was detected once. This chain connects TRBV14 to TRBJ1-6, with 7 bases matching TRBD1. V was clipped by 6 bases and J by 7 bases; unmatched bases: 15. Germline V CDR1 and CDR2: SGHDN, FVKESK. This CDR3 region has 17 residues. The CDR3, as DNA: TGTGCCAGCAGTAAGTCCCGGGACAGTTTCCGGAATTCACCCCTCCACTTT. Its translation: CASSKSRDSFRNSPLHF.

V gene TRBV6-6 combines with J gene TRBJ1-1, with 11 bases fitting TRBD1. Germline lookup yields CDR1 MNHNY and CDR2 SVGAGI (reference sequence). V lost 5 bases and J lost 1; bases outside the gene matches: 6. The CDR3 extends over 16 amino acids. This CDR3 reads CASSLGQGATNTEAFF. The CDR3 nucleotides are TGTGCCAGCAGTCTCGGACAGGGGGCTACGAACACTGAAGCTTTCTTT.

This rearrangement joins TRBV7-3 to TRBJ2-7; a possible D gene is TRBD1 (6 bases). The germline V gene has CDR1 SGHTA and CDR2 FQGTGA. This CDR3 is built from 14 residues. V dropped 3 bases and J dropped 4 bases, with 13 bases sitting between them. CDR3 amino acids: CASSLGYRAYEQYF. In nucleotides, the CDR3 is TGTGCCAGCAGCTTGGGGTACAGGGCTTACGAGCAGTACTTC. Looking up the rest from reference TRBV7-3 and TRBJ2-7 gives the full variable domain: GAGVSQTPSNKVTEKGKYVELRCDPISGHTALYWYRQSLGQGPEFLIYFQGTGAADDSGLPNDRFFAVRPEGSVSTLKIQRTERGDSAVYLCASSLGYRAYEQYFGPGTRLTVT.

The chain couples TRBV11-2 to TRBJ2-5; TRBD1 might be the D (6 bases). The V end was cut by 5 bases, the J end by 5 bases, with 12 bases between. From germline, CDR1 is SGHAT and CDR2 FQNNGV. The CDR3 loop spans 13 amino acids. CDR3 region: CASSITGMETQYF. In DNA, the CDR3 is TGTGCCAGCAGCATTACAGGGATGGAGACCCAGTACTTC. Full variable domain (outside the CDR3, taken from reference TRBV11-2 and TRBJ2-5): EAGVAQSPRYKIIEKRQSVAFWCNPISGHATLYWYQQILGQGPKLLIQFQNNGVVDDSQLPKDRFSAERLKGVDSTLKIQPAKLEDSAVYLCASSITGMETQYFGPGTRLLVL.

J is TRBJ1-4 and V is TRBV18; tentative D call: TRBD1 (5 bases). With 3 bases removed from V and 8 bases from J, the gap between germline ends came to 16 bases. The germline V gene has CDR1 KGHSH and CDR2 LQKENI. This CDR3 is built from 15 residues. DNA of the CDR3: TGTGCCAGCTCACCGCAGGAGACCCAGGGAGAAAAACTGTTTTTT. The encoded protein is CASSPQETQGEKLFF. The full variable domain, with the rest looked up from reference TRBV18 and TRBJ1-4, is NAGVMQNPRHLVRRRGQEARLRCSPMKGHSHVYWYRQLPEEGLKFMVYLQKENIIDESGMPKERFSAEFPKEGPSILRIQQVVRGDSAAYFCASSPQETQGEKLFFGSGTQLSVL.

The table lists this clone with a count of one. The rearrangement uses TRBV5-1 and TRBJ1-1; unclear D gene. In germline, CDR1 is SGHRS, CDR2 YFSETQ. V shed 4 bases and J shed 1 base, with 14 bases lying between them. CDR3 length: 15 amino acids. This chain's CDR3 is CASSQNDLGNTEAFF. Written as DNA, the CDR3 is TGCGCCAGCAGCCAGAACGACTTGGGGAACACTGAAGCTTTCTTT.